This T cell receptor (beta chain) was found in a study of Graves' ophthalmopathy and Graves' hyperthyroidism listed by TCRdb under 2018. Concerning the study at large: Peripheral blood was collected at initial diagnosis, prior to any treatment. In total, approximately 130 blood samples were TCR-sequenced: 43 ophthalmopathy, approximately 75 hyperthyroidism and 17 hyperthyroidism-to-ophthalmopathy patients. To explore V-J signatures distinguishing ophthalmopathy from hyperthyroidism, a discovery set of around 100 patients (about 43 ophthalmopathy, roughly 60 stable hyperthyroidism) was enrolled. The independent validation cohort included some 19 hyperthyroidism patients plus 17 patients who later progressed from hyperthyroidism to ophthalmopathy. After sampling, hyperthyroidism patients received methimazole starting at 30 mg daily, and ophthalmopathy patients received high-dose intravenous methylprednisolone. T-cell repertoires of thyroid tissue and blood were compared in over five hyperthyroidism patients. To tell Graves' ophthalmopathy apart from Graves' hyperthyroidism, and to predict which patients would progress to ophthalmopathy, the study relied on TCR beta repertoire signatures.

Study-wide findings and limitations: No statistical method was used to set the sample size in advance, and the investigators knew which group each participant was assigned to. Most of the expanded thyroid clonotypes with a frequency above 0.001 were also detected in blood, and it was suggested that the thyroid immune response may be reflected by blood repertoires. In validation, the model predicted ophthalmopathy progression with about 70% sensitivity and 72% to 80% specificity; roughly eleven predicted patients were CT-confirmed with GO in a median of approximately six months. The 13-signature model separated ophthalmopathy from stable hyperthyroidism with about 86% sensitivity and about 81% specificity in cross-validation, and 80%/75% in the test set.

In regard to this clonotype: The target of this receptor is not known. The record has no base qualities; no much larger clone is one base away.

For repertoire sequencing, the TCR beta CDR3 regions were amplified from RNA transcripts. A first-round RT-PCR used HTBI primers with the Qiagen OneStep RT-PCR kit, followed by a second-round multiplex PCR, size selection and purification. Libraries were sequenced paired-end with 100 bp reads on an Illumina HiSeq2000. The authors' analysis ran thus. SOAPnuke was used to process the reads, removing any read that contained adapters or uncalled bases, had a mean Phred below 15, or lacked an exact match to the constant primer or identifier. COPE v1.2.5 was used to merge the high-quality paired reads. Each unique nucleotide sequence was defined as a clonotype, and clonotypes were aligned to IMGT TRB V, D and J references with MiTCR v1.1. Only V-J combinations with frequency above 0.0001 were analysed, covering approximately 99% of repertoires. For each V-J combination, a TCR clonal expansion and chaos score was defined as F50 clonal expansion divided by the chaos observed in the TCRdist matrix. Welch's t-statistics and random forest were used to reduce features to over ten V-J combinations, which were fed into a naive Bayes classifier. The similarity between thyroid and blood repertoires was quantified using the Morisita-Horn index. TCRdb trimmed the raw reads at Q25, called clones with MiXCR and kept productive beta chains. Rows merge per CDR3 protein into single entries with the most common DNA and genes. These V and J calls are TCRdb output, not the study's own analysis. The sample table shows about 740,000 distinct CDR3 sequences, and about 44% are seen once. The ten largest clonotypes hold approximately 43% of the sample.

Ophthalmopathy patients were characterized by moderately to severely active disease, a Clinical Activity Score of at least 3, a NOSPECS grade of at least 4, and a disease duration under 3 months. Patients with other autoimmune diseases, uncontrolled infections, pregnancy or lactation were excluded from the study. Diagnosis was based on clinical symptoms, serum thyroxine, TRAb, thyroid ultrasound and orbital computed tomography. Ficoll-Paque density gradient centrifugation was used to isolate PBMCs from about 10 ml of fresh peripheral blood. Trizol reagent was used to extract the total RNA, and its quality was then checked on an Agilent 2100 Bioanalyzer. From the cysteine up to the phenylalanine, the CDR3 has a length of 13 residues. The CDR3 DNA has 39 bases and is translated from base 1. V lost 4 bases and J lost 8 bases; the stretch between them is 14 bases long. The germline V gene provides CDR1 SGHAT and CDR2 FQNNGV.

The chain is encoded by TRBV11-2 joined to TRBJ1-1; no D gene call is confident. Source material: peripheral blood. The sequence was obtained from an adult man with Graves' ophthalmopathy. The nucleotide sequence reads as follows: TGTGCCAGCAGCTCCCATACGGAGTCGGAAGCTTTCTTT. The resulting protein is CASSSHTESEAFF. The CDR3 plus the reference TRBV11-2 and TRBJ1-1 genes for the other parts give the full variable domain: EAGVAQSPRYKIIEKRQSVAFWCNPISGHATLYWYQQILGQGPKLLIQFQNNGVVDDSQLPKDRFSAERLKGVDSTLKIQPAKLEDSAVYLCASSSHTESEAFFGQGTRLTVV.